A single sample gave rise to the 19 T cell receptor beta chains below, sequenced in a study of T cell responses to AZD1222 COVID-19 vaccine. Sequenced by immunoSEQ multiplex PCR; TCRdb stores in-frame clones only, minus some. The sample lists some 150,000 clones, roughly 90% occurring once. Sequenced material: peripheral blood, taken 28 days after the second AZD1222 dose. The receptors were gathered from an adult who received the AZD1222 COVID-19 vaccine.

The CDR3 DNA reads as TGTGCCAGCAGTCACCGGGACAGGGATGGTCGCAGCTATGGCTACACCTTC. Protein sequence: CASSHRDRDGRSYGYTF. The chain combines TRBV6-6 with TRBJ1-2; the match to TRBD1 covers 9 bases. The germline V gene encodes CDR1 MNHNY and CDR2 SVGAGI (reference sequence). CDR3 size: 17 residues. V was clipped by 5 bases and J by 4 bases; unmatched bases: 14.

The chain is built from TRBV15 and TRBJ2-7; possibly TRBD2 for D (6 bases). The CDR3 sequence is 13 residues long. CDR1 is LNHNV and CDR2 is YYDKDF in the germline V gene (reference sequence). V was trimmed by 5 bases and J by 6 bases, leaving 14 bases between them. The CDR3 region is CATSLGTFSEQYF. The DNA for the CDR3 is TGTGCCACCAGCCTCGGGACTTTCTCCGAGCAGTACTTC. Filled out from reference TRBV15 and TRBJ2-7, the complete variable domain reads DAMVIQNPRYQVTQFGKPVTLSCSQTLNHNVMYWYQQKSSQAPKLLFHYYDKDFNNEADTPDNFQSRRPNTSFCFLDIRSPGLGDTAMYLCATSLGTFSEQYFGPGTRLTVT.

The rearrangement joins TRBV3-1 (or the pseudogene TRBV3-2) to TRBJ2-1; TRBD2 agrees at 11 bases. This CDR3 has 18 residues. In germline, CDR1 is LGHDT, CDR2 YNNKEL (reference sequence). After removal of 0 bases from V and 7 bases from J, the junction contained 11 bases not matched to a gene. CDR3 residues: CASSQDQSSGRLRNEQFF. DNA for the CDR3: TGTGCCAGCAGCCAAGATCAGTCTAGCGGGAGGCTCCGAAATGAGCAGTTCTTC.

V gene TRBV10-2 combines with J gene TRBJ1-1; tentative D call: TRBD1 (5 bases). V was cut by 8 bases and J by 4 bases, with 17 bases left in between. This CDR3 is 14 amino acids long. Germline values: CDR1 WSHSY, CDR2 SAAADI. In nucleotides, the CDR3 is TGCGCCAGCGCCATCAGTGGGGGAGTCACTGAAGCTTTCTTT. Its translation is CASAISGGVTEAFF.

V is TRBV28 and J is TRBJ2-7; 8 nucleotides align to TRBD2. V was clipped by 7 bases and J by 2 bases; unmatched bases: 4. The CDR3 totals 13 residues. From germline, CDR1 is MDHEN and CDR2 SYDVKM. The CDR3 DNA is TGTGCCAGCACCCCGGGAGGGACCTACGAGCAGTACTTC. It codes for CASTPGGTYEQYF.

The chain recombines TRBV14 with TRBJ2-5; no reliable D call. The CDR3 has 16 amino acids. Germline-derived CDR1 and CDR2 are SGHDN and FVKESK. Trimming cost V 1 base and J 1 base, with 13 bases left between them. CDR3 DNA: TGTGCCAGCAGCCAAGGGATTCGAGGAAGCCAAGAGACCCAGTACTTC. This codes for CASSQGIRGSQETQYF. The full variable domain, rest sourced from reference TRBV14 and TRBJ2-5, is EAGVTQFPSHSVIEKGQTVTLRCDPISGHDNLYWYRRVMGKEIKFLLHFVKESKQDESGMPNNRFLAERTGGTYSTLKVQPAELEDSGVYFCASSQGIRGSQETQYFGPGTRLLVL.

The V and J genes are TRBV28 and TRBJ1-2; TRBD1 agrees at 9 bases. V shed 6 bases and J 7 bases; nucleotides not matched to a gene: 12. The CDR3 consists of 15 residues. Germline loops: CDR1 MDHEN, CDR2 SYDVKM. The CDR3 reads CASRSPGQGSSGYTF. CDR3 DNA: TGTGCCAGCAGATCGCCGGGACAGGGAAGTAGTGGCTACACCTTC.

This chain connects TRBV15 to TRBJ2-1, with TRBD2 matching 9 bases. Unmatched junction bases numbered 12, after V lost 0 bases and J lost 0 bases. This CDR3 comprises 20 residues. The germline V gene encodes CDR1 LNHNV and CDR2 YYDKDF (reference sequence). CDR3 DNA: TGTGCCACCAGCAGAGATGCGCTAGCGGGAAGACCGAGCTCCTACAATGAGCAGTTCTTC. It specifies CATSRDALAGRPSSYNEQFF.

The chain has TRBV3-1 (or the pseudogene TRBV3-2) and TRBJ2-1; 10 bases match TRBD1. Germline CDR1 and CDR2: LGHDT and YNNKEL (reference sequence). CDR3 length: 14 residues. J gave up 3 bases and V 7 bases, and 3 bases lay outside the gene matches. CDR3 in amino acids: CASKGQGNYNEQFF. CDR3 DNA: TGTGCCAGCAAGGGACAGGGGAACTACAATGAGCAGTTCTTC.

The CDR3 here is CANLGQVLTNEKLFF. The CDR3 DNA reads TGTGCCAACTTGGGACAGGTGTTAACTAATGAAAAACTGTTTTTT. The chain links TRBV25-1 to TRBJ1-4; TRBD1 matches at 8 bases. After removal of 10 bases from V and 1 base from J, the junction contained 8 bases not matched to a gene. Germline values: CDR1 MGHDK, CDR2 SYGVNS. The CDR3 has 15 amino acids.

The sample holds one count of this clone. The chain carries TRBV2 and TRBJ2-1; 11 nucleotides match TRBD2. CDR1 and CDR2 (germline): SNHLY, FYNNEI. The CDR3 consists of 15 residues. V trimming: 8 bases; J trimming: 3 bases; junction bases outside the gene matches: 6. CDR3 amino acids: CASETGTSGYNEQFF. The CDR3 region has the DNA TGTGCCAGCGAAACCGGGACTAGCGGCTACAATGAGCAGTTCTTC.

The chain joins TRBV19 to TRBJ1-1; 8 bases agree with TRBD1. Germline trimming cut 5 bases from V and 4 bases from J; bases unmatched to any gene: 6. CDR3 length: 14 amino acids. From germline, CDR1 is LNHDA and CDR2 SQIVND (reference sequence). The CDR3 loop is CASSGDRGGTEAFF. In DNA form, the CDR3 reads TGTGCCAGTAGTGGAGACAGGGGCGGCACTGAAGCTTTCTTT.

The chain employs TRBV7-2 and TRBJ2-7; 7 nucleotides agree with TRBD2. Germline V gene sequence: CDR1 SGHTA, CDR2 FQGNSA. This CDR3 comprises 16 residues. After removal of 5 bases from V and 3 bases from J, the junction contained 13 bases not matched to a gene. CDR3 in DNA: TGTGCCAGCAGCCCGGGAGCCGGGGAGGGCCTCTACGAGCAGTACTTC. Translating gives CASSPGAGEGLYEQYF. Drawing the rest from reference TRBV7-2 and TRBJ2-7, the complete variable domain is GAGVSQSPSNKVTEKGKDVELRCDPISGHTALYWYRQSLGQGLEFLIYFQGNSAPDKSGLPSDRFSAERTGGSVSTLTIQRTQQEDSAVYLCASSPGAGEGLYEQYFGPGTRLTVT.

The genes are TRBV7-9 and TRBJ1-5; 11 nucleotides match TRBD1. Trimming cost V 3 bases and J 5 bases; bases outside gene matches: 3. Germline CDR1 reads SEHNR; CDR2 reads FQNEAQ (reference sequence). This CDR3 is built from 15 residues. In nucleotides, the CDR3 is TGTGCCAGCAGCTTCGGACAGGGGGCATATCAGCCCCAGCATTTT. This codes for CASSFGQGAYQPQHF.

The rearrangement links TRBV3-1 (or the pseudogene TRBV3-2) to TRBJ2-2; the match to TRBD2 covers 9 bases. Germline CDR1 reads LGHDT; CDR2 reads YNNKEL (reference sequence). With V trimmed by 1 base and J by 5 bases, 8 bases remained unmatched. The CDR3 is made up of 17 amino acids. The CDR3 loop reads CASSQAIAGAITGELFF. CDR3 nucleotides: TGTGCCAGCAGCCAAGCGATAGCGGGAGCCATAACCGGGGAGCTGTTTTTT.

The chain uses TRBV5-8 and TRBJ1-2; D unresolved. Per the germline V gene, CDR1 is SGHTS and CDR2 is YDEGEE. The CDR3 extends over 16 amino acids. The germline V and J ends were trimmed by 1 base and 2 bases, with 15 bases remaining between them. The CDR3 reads CASSLSDSRFNYGYTF. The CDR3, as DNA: TGTGCCAGCAGCTTGTCTGACTCGCGATTCAACTATGGCTACACCTTC.

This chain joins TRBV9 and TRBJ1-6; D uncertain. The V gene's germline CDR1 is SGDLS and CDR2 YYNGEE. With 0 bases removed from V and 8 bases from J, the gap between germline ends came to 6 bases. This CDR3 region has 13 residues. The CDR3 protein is CASSVEQYSPLHF. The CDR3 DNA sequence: TGTGCCAGCAGCGTAGAACAGTATTCACCCCTCCACTTT.

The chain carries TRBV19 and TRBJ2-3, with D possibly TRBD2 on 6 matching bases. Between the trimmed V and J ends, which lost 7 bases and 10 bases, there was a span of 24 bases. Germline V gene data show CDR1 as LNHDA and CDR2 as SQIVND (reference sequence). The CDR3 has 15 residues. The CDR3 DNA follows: TGTGCCAGTACCCCCCTCGGCGGGACCCTGGGGGCGCAGTATTTT. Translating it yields CASTPLGGTLGAQYF.

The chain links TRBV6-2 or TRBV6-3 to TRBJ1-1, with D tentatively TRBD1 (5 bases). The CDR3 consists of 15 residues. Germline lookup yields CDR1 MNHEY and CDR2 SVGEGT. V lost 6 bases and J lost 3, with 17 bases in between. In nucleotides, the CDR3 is TGTGCCAGCAGCCAAGACGGGGACTGGGACACTGAAGCTTTCTTT. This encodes CASSQDGDWDTEAFF.